This T cell receptor (beta chain) was identified during a study of blood T cells in healthy people across ages. Germline V gene data show CDR1 as SQVTM and CDR2 as ANQGSEA. V was trimmed by 7 bases and J by 0 bases, leaving 12 bases between them. The CDR3 contains 14 residues. Study conclusions and caveats: Calculation of diversity from one million T cells yielded estimates considered to be underestimates. Naive and antigen-experienced cells were not separated, limiting conclusive comparison. Long-lived donors exceeded aged donors in naive CD4+ cells and diversity.

The use of a sample-barcoded 5' primer and a J-beta primer mix characterized a second PCR of about 7 to 12 cycles. Using its own MiXCR run on the 5' RACE reads, TCRdb lists one record per CDR3 protein. The sample has approximately 790,000 distinct CDR3 sequences, around 62% seen once. Turning to this clonotype: What it recognizes is unknown.

This sequence was found in a man under 40 in good health. The rearrangement links TRBV29-1 to TRBJ1-4; TRBD1 is a possible D gene (5 bases). The specimen was blood. CDR3 nucleotide sequence: TGCAGCGGGGGGGTCGGAGCAACTAATGAAAAACTGTTTTTT. The encoded protein is CSGGVGATNEKLFF.